This T cell receptor beta chain came from a study of cytomegalovirus exposure and HLA in healthy donors. Study results and caveats: The study put some 150 TCR beta chains on its list as cytomegalovirus-associated. Trimming of TCR beta V- and J-genes showed a link, identified in a later analysis, to a missense DCLRE1C variant. Information on immune exposure was restricted to one variable (CMV serostatus).

This clone was counted between two and nine times. Its antigen is as yet unknown. Despite likely unrecorded immune exposures, the donors were nominally healthy at the time of sampling. Germline V CDR1 and CDR2: SEHNR, FQNEAQ (reference sequence). V gave up 7 bases and J gave up 14 bases; unmatched junction bases: 16. CDR3 length equals 13 residues. A multiplex PCR was run with 60 Vbeta primers and 13 Jbeta primers. Some clones are missing from TCRdb's copy, which holds only in-frame ones; the method was immunoSEQ multiplex PCR. This table has approximately 150,000 clones, about 75% appearing once. Material: PBMCs. This TCR was recovered from a middle-aged man in good health and CMV-seronegative. The chain recombines TRBV7-9 with TRBJ1-2; 7 bases match TRBD1. For the CDR3, the DNA is TGTGCCAGCATCCACCGGGACAGAGATTTTATGACCTTC. It encodes CASIHRDRDFMTF.